This T cell receptor beta chain originates from a study of blood T cell repertoires in COVID-19 (dated by TCRdb to 2018 to 2021). With respect to the entire study: Collaborator samples came from the United States, Italy and Spain and covered acute and convalescent phases of COVID-19. Where available, HLA class I and class II types were obtained from metadata supplied by the sample provider rather than from assay-based typing. The sample metadata nearly always contained a de-identified subject ID, COVID-19 status, age in years and sex. The prospective study material was composed of cDNA or gDNA derived from T cells, B-cell-depleted T cells, or PBMCs. The repertoires were made available in a free public database intended to serve as a resource for research on the immune response to SARS-CoV-2. The dataset comprised deeply sampled blood TCRbeta repertoires from subjects exposed to, actively infected with, or recovered from COVID-19. The samples were drawn from two sources: the first 160 participants of the ongoing ImmuneRACE study, and 1,200 or so subjects contributed by 6 global collaborators. Study-wide conclusions, independent of this receptor: Clinical and demographic metadata were provided uncurated, with the amount varying by source and participant.

TCRbeta CDR3 regions were amplified from genomic DNA using the immunoSEQ Assay, a bias-controlled multiplex PCR. From the authors' description of their analysis: The number of nucleated cells in each sample was estimated by amplification of reference gene primers within the assay. To quantify the absolute abundance of each unique TCRbeta CDR3 rearrangement, sequence reads were collapsed and filtered. For each sample, productive Simpson clonality was calculated as the square root of Simpson's diversity index over productive rearrangements. TCRdb re-hosts the immuneACCESS table, in-frame sequences only. Its copies lack some clones; in the studies checked, an unresolved V gene accounts for under half of them, and the cause for the rest is not known. V and J calls and clone size are those listed in that table; D and trimming were worked out from the DNA. The sample table records about 80,000 clones; less than 85% of these occur just once. The top ten clones comprise about an eighth of the sample.

Trimming removed 4 bases from V and 10 bases from J; the gene matches leave 9 bases unexplained. The germline V gene yields SGHVS for CDR1 and FQNEAQ for CDR2. Its CDR3 holds 16 amino acids, cysteine through phenylalanine. Only CDR3 DNA remains: 48 bases, in frame from the first base. Each collaborating institution followed its own protocols to collect whole blood in K2EDTA tubes. Collaborator samples were shipped for TCRbeta analysis as frozen whole blood, isolated PBMCs, or DNA extracted from either sample type. Note on this clone: Its antigen target is currently unknown. Base-call qualities are not available, and no considerably larger clone is one nucleotide away.

What was sequenced was peripheral blood. This TCR came from a human donor in a cohort sampled during active COVID-19. The chain is made from TRBV7-8 and TRBJ2-2; a stretch of 13 junction bases matches TRBD2. The bases read TGTGCCAGCAGCTCCCGACTAGCGGGGGGCATGCTGGAGCTGTTTTTT. Translated, it reads CASSSRLAGGMLELFF.